Presented here are 18 T cell receptor beta chains from one specimen sequenced in a study of metastatic and nonmetastatic thyroid tumors. TCRdb redid the clone calls on the PCR reads using MiXCR. The repertoire consists of tens of thousands of clones, with approximately 12% occurring once and the leading ten covering around 8.8%. No patient received treatment before thyroid surgery. Sequenced sample: tumor tissue. All receptors derive from a female donor with papillary thyroid cancer or a benign thyroid nodule (not recorded which). Some clones in this sample may be carry-over from other donors' samples.

In its sample, this clone was seen many times. The J gene is TRBJ2-1, the V gene TRBV24-1; 9 bases agree with TRBD2. Germline V gene sequence: CDR1 KGHDR, CDR2 SFDVKD. This CDR3 region has 16 residues. The V and J ends lost 1 base and 8 bases, in that order; junction bases with no gene match: 8. The CDR3 sequence: CATSDLAWAGGDEQFF. The CDR3 DNA reads TGTGCCACCAGTGATTTAGCTTGGGCGGGAGGGGATGAGCAGTTCTTC.

On this clone: This could be a read error, since a much larger clone is one nucleotide away. The chain combines TRBV20-1 with TRBJ2-3; no clear D. The CDR3 is 13 residues long. The V end was cut by 2 bases, the J end by 6 bases, with 12 bases between. Germline values: CDR1 DFQATT, CDR2 SNEGSKA (reference sequence). DNA for the CDR3: TGCAGTGCTAGACCCGGTAATTGGGATACGCAGTATTTT. Translation gives CSARPGNWDTQYF.

Points on this clone: A clone one base away is much larger, so this may be a read error. The chain uses TRBV5-6 and TRBJ1-2; a possible D gene is TRBD1 (6 bases). CDR1 and CDR2 (germline): SGHDT, YYEEEE. The V and J ends lost 2 bases and 5 bases respectively, with 13 bases between them. This CDR3 comprises 14 residues. The CDR3: CASSFGGPRYGYTF. Written as DNA, the CDR3 is TGTGCCAGCAGCTTCGGGGGGCCTAGATATGGCTACACCTTC.

This clone was seen ten or more times. The chain recombines TRBV14 with TRBJ1-5, with TRBD1 matching over 7 bases. V lost 4 bases and J lost 5; bases outside the gene matches: 2. The CDR3 sequence is 13 residues long. Germline values: CDR1 SGHDN, CDR2 FVKESK. The CDR3 sequence: CASSPDRDQPQHF. The CDR3 DNA sequence: TGTGCCAGCAGCCCTGACAGGGATCAGCCCCAGCATTTT. The full variable domain, in which reference TRBV14 and TRBJ1-5 provide the parts outside the CDR3, is EAGVTQFPSHSVIEKGQTVTLRCDPISGHDNLYWYRRVMGKEIKFLLHFVKESKQDESGMPNNRFLAERTGGTYSTLKVQPAELEDSGVYFCASSPDRDQPQHFGDGTRLSIL.

The table lists this clone with many counts. This chain uses TRBV11-2 with TRBJ2-2; 12 bases are shared with TRBD2. Germline V gene lookup returns CDR1 SGHAT and CDR2 FQNNGV. V was clipped by 4 bases and J by 2 bases; unmatched bases: 11. This CDR3 has 19 amino acids. This CDR3 is CASSSQTSGRVINTGELFF. The CDR3 nucleotides are TGTGCCAGCAGCTCCCAGACTAGCGGGAGAGTTATTAACACCGGGGAGCTGTTTTTT.

This clone was counted only a few times. A clone one base away is much larger, so this may be a read error. The final CDR3 position lacks the conserved phenylalanine or tryptophan, pointing to a likely read error. The chain joins TRBV6-4 to TRBJ2-3; D is ambiguous. Germline CDR1 is MRHNA and CDR2 is SNTAGT. There are 12 residues in the CDR3. Trimming removed 3 bases at V and 5 bases at J, with 6 bases between. The CDR3 nucleotides are TGTGCCAGCAGTGAATCGGGAGATACGCAGTATCTT. Its protein product is CASSESGDTQYL.

In its sample, this clone was seen many times. The chain is built from TRBV7-3 and TRBJ2-1, with 11 positions matching TRBD2. CDR1 is SGHTA and CDR2 is FQGTGA in the germline V gene. With 4 bases clipped from V and 9 bases from J, the junction kept 8 bases outside the gene matches. The CDR3 is made up of 15 amino acids. Here the CDR3 DNA reads TGTGCCAGCAGCTCGTTAGCGGGAGGGTATGGTGAGCAGTTCTTC. It codes for CASSSLAGGYGEQFF.

On this clone itself: A read error may explain this, as a much larger clone is one base away. V and J are TRBV5-1 and TRBJ1-1; TRBD1 might be the D (5 bases). CDR3 length: 13 amino acids. Germline loops: CDR1 SGHRS, CDR2 YFSETQ. The CDR3 DNA reads as TGCGCCAGCAGCTTGGTGGGGGGAAGTGAAGCTTTATTT. Protein: CASSLVGGSEALF.

This clone was seen repeatedly, ten times or more. The CDR3 region has the DNA TGTGCCAGCAGTGAATACAGGTTAGCTAACTATGGCTACACCTTC. Its protein product is CASSEYRLANYGYTF. The rearrangement uses TRBV2 and TRBJ1-2; D is possibly TRBD1 (5 bases). V shed 2 bases and J shed 0 bases, with 10 bases lying between them. Germline V gives CDR1 SNHLY, CDR2 FYNNEI. The CDR3 is 15 amino acids. The complete variable domain, with remaining parts taken from reference TRBV2 and TRBJ1-2, reads EPEVTQTPSHQVTQMGQEVILRCVPISNHLYFYWYRQILGQKVEFLVSFYNNEISEKSEIFDDQFSVERPDGSNFTLKIRSTKLEDSAMYFCASSEYRLANYGYTFGSGTRLTVV.

This clone was detected a few times. A read error is possible here, since a much larger clone lies one base away. The chain couples TRBV28 to TRBJ2-3; the D gene is possibly TRBD1 (5 bases). The germline V and J ends were trimmed by 6 bases and 1 base, with 20 bases remaining between them. The length of the CDR3 is 17 residues. Per germline, CDR1 MDHEN and CDR2 SYDVKM. CDR3 protein: CASSTPWGHSRTDTQYF. In DNA, the CDR3 is TGTGCCAGCAGCACCCCTTGGGGCCATTCCCGCACAGATACGCAGTATTTT.

This clone came up many times. The chain combines TRBV5-8 with TRBJ1-2; D gene uncertain. Germline V gene lookup returns CDR1 SGHTS and CDR2 YDEGEE. Deletions cut 0 bases from V and 4 bases from J, with 7 bases between. The length of the CDR3 is 13 residues. CDR3 coding DNA: TGTGCCAGCAGCTTGGGACCGAGCTATGGCTACACCTTC. This codes for CASSLGPSYGYTF.

The sample holds a few counts of this clone. The V gene is TRBV6-2 or TRBV6-3, the J gene TRBJ1-1, with D perhaps TRBD1 (5 bases). Trimming cost V 1 base and J 0 bases, with 12 bases left between them. Per germline, CDR1 MNHEY and CDR2 SVGEGT. CDR3 length equals 16 residues. The DNA for the CDR3 is TGTGCCAGCAGTTACTTGCCGGGACGTATGAACACTGAAGCTTTCTTT. This translates into CASSYLPGRMNTEAFF.

This clone was counted between two and nine times. A read error may produce the germline difference seen at one junction end. For the CDR3, the DNA is TGCATCGTTCAAGAGGGAACGGGAGGTGCCTACGAGCAGTACTTC. Translation: CIVQEGTGGAYEQYF. The rearrangement links TRBV29-1 to TRBJ2-7; 7 positions match TRBD2. Germline V CDR1 and CDR2: SQVTM, ANQGSEA. This CDR3 is 15 amino acids long.

This clone was detected ten times or more. A much larger clone differs by one base, so this may be a read error. The chain combines TRBV12-3 or TRBV12-4 with TRBJ2-7; TRBD1 is a possible D gene (6 bases). The length of the CDR3 is 11 residues. The CDR3 spells CASSGRQERYF. In DNA, the CDR3 is TGTGCCAGCAGTGGACGACAGGAGCGGTACTTC.

This clone has just a few counts. The CDR3 bases are TGTGCCAGCAGTGCAGGGGCGCAGGCTTTCTTT. It yields the protein CASSAGAQAFF. V and J are TRBV6-2 or TRBV6-3 and TRBJ1-1; D perhaps matches TRBD1 (6 bases). V was shortened by 5 bases and J by 11 bases, with 12 bases between the two germline ends. CDR3 size: 11 residues. CDR1 MNHEY and CDR2 SVGEGT come from the germline V gene.

This clone was seen only a few times. One junction end disagrees with the germline gene, perhaps due to a read error. The chain couples TRBV19 to TRBJ2-5, with 7 bases fitting TRBD1. Per germline, CDR1 LNHDA and CDR2 SQIVND (reference sequence). This CDR3 has 14 amino acids. CDR3 in amino acids: CAGSPTGLVETQYF. The CDR3 DNA follows: TGTGCCGGTAGTCCGACAGGGCTTGTGGAGACACAGTACTTC. Filled out from reference TRBV19 and TRBJ2-5, the complete variable domain reads DGGITQSPKYLFRKEGQNVTLSCEQNLNHDAMYWYRQDPGQGLRLIYYSQIVNDFQKGDIAEGYSVSREKKESFPLTVTSAQKNPTAFYLCAGSPTGLVETQYFGPGTRLLVL.

This clone has ten or more counts. The chain combines TRBV20-1 with TRBJ2-2; tentative D call: TRBD1 (5 bases). V lost 1 base and J lost 5, with 11 bases in between. This CDR3 has 14 amino acids. Germline V CDR1 and CDR2: DFQATT, SNEGSKA (reference sequence). This CDR3 reads CSARVGGATGELFF. The CDR3 nucleotides read TGCAGTGCTAGAGTGGGTGGGGCAACCGGGGAGCTGTTTTTT.

This clone was found many times. This sample includes further DNA sequences coding for the same CDR3. This sequence joins TRBV5-4 and TRBJ1-2; D ambiguous. Germline V gene sequence: CDR1 SGHNT, CDR2 YYREEE (reference sequence). This CDR3 has 17 amino acids. V was pared by 3 bases and J by 8 bases, with 26 bases between. The CDR3 sequence: CASSSLGSDRPREGYTF. As DNA, the CDR3 is TGTGCCAGCAGCTCCTTAGGATCGGATCGCCCTCGTGAGGGCTACACCTTC.